One and the same sample provided the 4 T cell receptor beta chains below, sequenced in a study of technical replicates of blood from a few donors (TCRdb year 2017). To prepare the library, the immunoSEQ multiplex PCR assay was applied. TCRdb re-hosts the immuneACCESS table, in-frame sequences only. Its copies lack some clones; in the studies checked, an unresolved V gene accounts for under half of them, and the cause for the rest is not known. This sample is represented by about 56,000 clones; about 95% of them were singletons. Just over 3% of the sample is held by the ten biggest clonotypes. The sample comprised PBMCs. The receptors originated from a human donor in good health. Some clones in this sample may be carry-over from other donors' samples.

V is TRBV30 and J is TRBJ1-3; TRBD1 is a possible D gene (6 bases). CDR3 length: 13 residues. Germline loops: CDR1 GTSNPN, CDR2 SVGIG (reference sequence). V was shortened by 8 bases and J by 0 bases, with 11 bases between the two germline ends. The CDR3 bases are TGTGCCGGAACAGGGCCCTCTGGAAACACCATATATTTT. Its translation is CAGTGPSGNTIYF.

The V and J genes are TRBV18 and TRBJ2-2, with 7 bases fitting TRBD1. The length of the CDR3 is 16 residues. The V and J ends lost 0 bases and 0 bases, in that order; junction bases with no gene match: 1. Looked up from germline, CDR1 is KGHSH and CDR2 is LQKENI. In DNA, the CDR3 is TGTGCCAGCTCACCACCCGGGACAGCGAACACCGGGGAGCTGTTTTTT. Translated: CASSPPGTANTGELFF.

The V gene is TRBV6-1, the J gene TRBJ1-5; possibly TRBD1 for D (5 bases). The ends were cut back, 1 base at V and 2 bases at J, with 9 bases in the middle. Germline CDR1 reads MNHNS; CDR2 reads SASEGT. The CDR3 covers 15 residues. The CDR3 loop is CASSEGTRGNQPQHF. The CDR3 region has the DNA TGTGCCAGCAGTGAAGGGACAAGAGGCAATCAGCCCCAGCATTTT.

This chain links TRBV11-2 with TRBJ1-2, with 10 bases matching TRBD1. The CDR3 contains 15 residues. J lost 14 bases, V lost 0 bases, and 12 bases had no gene match. CDR1 is SGHAT, CDR2 FQNNGV, per germline. CDR3 coding DNA: TGTGCCAGCAGCTTAGATCAGTTGCGACAGGGGGCGAGTACCTTC. Translated: CASSLDQLRQGASTF.